These T cell receptor beta chains were read from a single sample in a study of identical twins. Each CDR3 protein gets one entry after TCRdb re-called the 5' RACE reads with MiXCR. Of about 690,000 distinct CDR3 sequences listed, roughly 20% are singletons. This sample also appeared in a second study, on T cells expressing NK-cell markers.

The specimen sequenced was PBMCs. These receptors were obtained from a woman aged 18 to 35 in good health. The CDR3 runs from the conserved cysteine through the conserved F or W. A D gene is named only where the DNA matches it firmly. Size tells how often a clone was seen (once, few, many) or the class of an expanded clone, and some rows leave it out.

size,D,V,J,CDR3,DNA
many,-,TRBV4-2,TRBJ2-5,CASSQGAQETQYF,TGTGCCAGCAGCCAAGGAGCCCAAGAGACCCAGTACTTC
-,-,TRBV9,TRBJ1-2,CASSRPVGAYGYTF,TGTGCCAGCAGCCGTCCAGTCGGGGCCTATGGCTACACCTTC
-,-,TRBV6-2/TRBV6-3,TRBJ2-1,CASGTIEGGEQFF,TGTGCCAGCGGGACGATTGAGGGAGGTGAGCAGTTCTTC
few,-,TRBV7-2,TRBJ2-4,CASSFLLVGGAKNIQYF,TGTGCCAGCAGCTTCCTCCTTGTAGGGGGAGCCAAAAACATTCAGTACTTC
-,TRBD1,TRBV29-1,TRBJ1-4,CSVGAGTGDAYEKLFF,TGCAGCGTTGGGGCCGGGACAGGGGATGCGTATGAAAAACTGTTTTTT
-,TRBD2,TRBV7-3,TRBJ2-1,CASSRTSGGVEQFF,TGTGCCAGCAGCCGGACTAGCGGGGGCGTTGAGCAGTTCTTC
few,-,TRBV3-1,TRBJ2-2,CASSQLSFGELFF,TGTGCCAGCAGCCAACTCTCATTTGGGGAGCTGTTTTTT
many,TRBD1,TRBV20-1,TRBJ2-3,CSADRRDRGSTDTQYF,TGCAGTGCAGATAGAAGGGACAGGGGGTCCACAGATACGCAGTATTTT
few,TRBD1,TRBV7-9,TRBJ2-7,CASTLSDRGSYEQYF,TGTGCCAGCACCCTCTCGGACAGGGGTTCCTACGAGCAGTACTTC
-,-,TRBV30,TRBJ1-4,CAWSVGGGEKLFF,TGTGCCTGGAGTGTTGGTGGTGGGGAAAAACTGTTTTTT
-,-,TRBV20-1,TRBJ2-7,CSATPGPRSYEQYF,TGCAGTGCTACGCCGGGCCCTCGATCCTACGAGCAGTACTTC